This T cell receptor beta chain was observed in a study of blood T cell repertoires in COVID-19. Sequencing was performed with immunoSEQ multiplex PCR; in TCRdb, only in-frame clones are kept and a portion is missing. The table shows 150,000 to 200,000 clones, with approximately 80% occurring only once. Sequencing was carried out using peripheral blood. This receptor was taken from a woman older than 75 with acute or convalescent COVID-19.

CDR3 loop: CASSPSTDTQYF. The DNA of the CDR3 is TGTGCCAGCAGTCCTAGCACAGATACGCAGTATTTT. V is TRBV28 and J is TRBJ2-3; D remains unclear. V was shortened by 5 bases and J by 0 bases, with 3 bases between the two germline ends. The CDR3 contains 12 residues. Per the germline V gene, CDR1 is MDHEN and CDR2 is SYDVKM.